This passage covers 6 T cell receptor beta chains from one sample sequenced in a study of control samples from healthy donors and cancer patients (dated by TCRdb to about 2020). Libraries were constructed by the immunoSEQ multiplex PCR assay. This is the immuneACCESS table as TCRdb keeps it, with only in-frame sequences that have V and J called. A part of the clones is gone; compared with another copy, unresolved V genes explain less than half, and the rest is unexplained. The sample data list roughly 49,000 clones, and about nine tenths of these were observed just once. The ten largest clones add up to roughly 43% of the sample. Sequencing input: PBMCs. The receptors originated from a man over 45 with head and neck cancer.

This chain uses TRBV2 with TRBJ2-5; 8 positions match TRBD2. V lost 11 bases to trimming and J lost 5 bases; unmatched junction nucleotides: 13. The germline CDR1 and CDR2 sequences are SNHLY and FYNNEI. This CDR3 is built from 14 residues. The CDR3 loop is CARSGTSGMETQYF. DNA of the CDR3: TGTGCCCGCTCCGGGACTAGTGGTATGGAGACCCAGTACTTC.

V is TRBV6-5 and J is TRBJ1-2; no firm D call. V lost 0 bases to trimming and J lost 2 bases, with 10 bases between them. The CDR3 loop spans 15 amino acids. Germline-derived CDR1 and CDR2 are MNHEY and SVGAGI. CDR3 DNA sequence: TGTGCCAGCAGTTACTCCCCGGGCCGGAACTATGGCTACACCTTC. Residues: CASSYSPGRNYGYTF.

CDR3 in DNA: TGTGCCAGCAGCCAAGACAGCGGCTCCCGTCAGTATTTT. Translating it yields CASSQDSGSRQYF. The J gene is TRBJ2-3, the V gene TRBV3-1 (or the pseudogene TRBV3-2), with TRBD2 as a possible D gene (5 bases). This CDR3 has 13 amino acids. Looked up from germline, CDR1 is LGHDT and CDR2 is YNNKEL (reference sequence). With 0 bases removed from V and 12 bases from J, the gap between germline ends came to 13 bases.

V and J are TRBV28 and TRBJ1-4, with a weak D call TRBD1 (5 bases). The ends were cut back, 2 bases at V and 8 bases at J, with 12 bases in the middle. Per the germline V gene, CDR1 is MDHEN and CDR2 is SYDVKM. This CDR3 is 14 amino acids long. CDR3 protein: CASSLIRGGEKLFF. In DNA form, the CDR3 reads TGTGCCAGCAGTTTAATTAGGGGCGGGGAAAAACTGTTTTTT.

The rearrangement links TRBV5-5 to TRBJ2-5, with 9 bases that match TRBD1. The V segment lost 2 bases and the J segment 3 bases; nucleotides outside the gene matches: 5. The CDR3 is 15 amino acids. CDR1 SGHKS and CDR2 YYEKEE come from the germline V gene (reference sequence). The DNA of the CDR3 is TGTGCCAGCAGCTTACAGGGGGCGCGGGAAGAGACCCAGTACTTC. This gives the protein CASSLQGAREETQYF.

The genes are TRBV2 and TRBJ2-1; 7 nucleotides match TRBD2. The V gene end was trimmed by 7 bases and the J gene end by 0 bases; junction bases not matched to a gene: 3. This CDR3 region has 14 residues. Germline CDR1 and CDR2: SNHLY and FYNNEI. The CDR3 DNA reads TGTGCCAGCACTTTAGCGGGCTCCTACAATGAGCAGTTCTTC. Translating gives CASTLAGSYNEQFF.